These 3 T cell receptor beta chains originate from one sample sequenced in a study of blood T cell repertoires in COVID-19. Profiling relied on immunoSEQ multiplex PCR, and the TCRdb table lists in-frame clones only, not all of them. The sample comprises more than 85,000 clones, approximately 91% of which are singletons, and 0.97% rests with the top ten. Sequencing was done on a sample of peripheral blood. The receptors here all came from a man in his 60s with acute or convalescent COVID-19.

This chain uses TRBV5-1 with TRBJ1-1; 7 bases map to TRBD1. The CDR3 spans 14 residues. CDR1 is SGHRS, CDR2 YFSETQ, per germline. With 5 bases clipped from V and 1 base from J, the junction kept 5 bases outside the gene matches. Here the CDR3 DNA reads TGCGCCAGCAGTCCCGGGACAGCGAACACTGAAGCTTTCTTT. Translated, it gives CASSPGTANTEAFF.

The chain employs TRBV12-3 or TRBV12-4 and TRBJ1-2; 8 bases map to TRBD1. V lost 5 bases and J lost 4; bases outside the gene matches: 3. The CDR3 is 13 residues long. The CDR3 sequence: CASSLGQVYGYTF. As DNA, the CDR3 is TGTGCCAGCAGTCTGGGACAGGTCTATGGCTACACCTTC.

V is TRBV19 and J is TRBJ2-1; TRBD1 might be the D (6 bases). Between the trimmed V and J ends, which lost 5 bases and 8 bases, there was a span of 13 bases. The CDR3 totals 13 residues. Germline lookup yields CDR1 LNHDA and CDR2 SQIVND (reference sequence). The CDR3 DNA sequence: TGTGCCAGTAGTGTCGGGGCAGGGGATGAGCAGTTCTTC. Protein: CASSVGAGDEQFF.